These 13 T cell receptor beta chains came from one sample sequenced in a study of control samples from healthy donors and cancer patients. Profiled with immunoSEQ multiplex PCR; TCRdb holds only in-frame clones, not every one. Of some 67,000 clones listed, roughly 91% are singletons. Material: PBMCs. The receptor set was obtained from a man between 60 and 75 years old with lung cancer.

The chain carries TRBV27 and TRBJ2-1; no clear D. The CDR3 spans 13 residues. The V gene lost 6 bases and the J gene lost 7 bases, with 13 bases spanning the gap. The germline gives CDR1 MNHEY, CDR2 SMNVEV (reference sequence). The CDR3 DNA reads as TGTGCCAGCAGACAACCGGAGCAAAATGAGCAGTTCTTC. Its translation is CASRQPEQNEQFF.

This clone occurred once. The chain has TRBV2 and TRBJ2-2; D gene uncertain. Germline CDR1 reads SNHLY; CDR2 reads FYNNEI. V lost 8 bases and J 2 bases, leaving 6 bases between the germline ends. There are 12 residues in the CDR3. Here the CDR3 reads CASSLNTGELFF. For the CDR3, the DNA is TGTGCCAGCTCCTTAAACACCGGGGAGCTGTTTTTT.

The chain combines TRBV10-3 with TRBJ1-5; 8 bases are a match to TRBD1. Trimming took 8 bases from V and 5 from J; bases not matched to a gene: 5. CDR1 is ENHRY, CDR2 SYGVKD, per germline. This CDR3 has 13 residues. The CDR3 bases are TGTGCCATCGGGCAGGGGGCTGATCAGCCCCAGCATTTT. This translates into CAIGQGADQPQHF.

The V gene is TRBV4-2, the J gene TRBJ2-1; 7 bases map to TRBD2. Trimming removed 0 bases from V and 9 bases from J; junction bases left unmatched: 11. The CDR3 extends over 16 amino acids. Germline values: CDR1 LGHNA, CDR2 YNFKEQ. CDR3 coding DNA: TGTGCCAGCAGCCAAGAAAGGGACTACCCTTCAGGTGAGCAGTTCTTC. Translated: CASSQERDYPSGEQFF.

V usage is TRBV30 and J usage is TRBJ1-3; the match to TRBD1 covers 8 bases. The CDR3 is made up of 16 amino acids. The germline V gene has CDR1 GTSNPN and CDR2 SVGIG (reference sequence). V lost 1 base and J lost 0; bases outside the gene matches: 5. The CDR3 reads CAWSGITGGSGNTIYF. The CDR3 nucleotides read TGTGCCTGGAGTGGCATAACAGGGGGCTCTGGAAACACCATATATTTT. Complete variable domain (other parts from reference TRBV30 and TRBJ1-3): SQTIHQWPATLVQPVGSPLSLECTVEGTSNPNLYWYRQAAGRGLQLLFYSVGIGQISSEVPQNLSASRPQDRQFILSSKKLLLSDSGFYLCAWSGITGGSGNTIYFGEGSWLTVV.

This clone was counted only a few times. DNA for the CDR3: TGTGCCAGCAGCTTAAGTTCGGAGGAAGGGATAGGTGTTAATGAAAAACTGTTTTTT. Protein sequence: CASSLSSEEGIGVNEKLFF. The chain links TRBV7-8 to TRBJ1-4, with unresolved D. The ends were cut back, 2 bases at V and 4 bases at J, with 23 bases in the middle. This CDR3 has 19 amino acids. The germline V gene has CDR1 SGHVS and CDR2 FQNEAQ.

The genes are TRBV6-6 and TRBJ1-5, with a weak D call TRBD1 (5 bases). The CDR3 contains 15 residues. Germline loops: CDR1 MNHNY, CDR2 SVGAGI (reference sequence). V lost 0 bases, J lost 7 bases, and 13 bases lay in between. CDR3 in DNA: TGTGCCAGCAGTTACTCGACAGTCCACCTCCAGCCCCAGCATTTT. It yields the protein CASSYSTVHLQPQHF.

This chain joins TRBV24-1 and TRBJ1-4, with 7 positions matching TRBD1. Looked up from germline, CDR1 is KGHDR and CDR2 is SFDVKD. This CDR3 is 12 amino acids long. Trimming removed 2 bases from V and 13 bases from J; junction bases left unmatched: 3. The CDR3 is CATSDSGGALFF. DNA of the CDR3: TGTGCCACCAGTGATTCAGGGGGAGCACTGTTTTTT.

V gene TRBV19 combines with J gene TRBJ1-6; D is perhaps TRBD1 (5 bases). CDR1 and CDR2 from the germline V gene are LNHDA and SQIVND (reference sequence). V was pared by 5 bases and J by 1 base, with 6 bases between. CDR3 length: 14 amino acids. The CDR3 region has the DNA TGTGCCAGTAGTGGGGGGTCCTATAATTCACCCCTCCACTTT. Protein sequence: CASSGGSYNSPLHF.

This clone appeared once. This chain links TRBV18 with TRBJ1-2; D call uncertain. Trimming took 2 bases from V and 6 from J, leaving 10 bases between them. There are 13 residues in the CDR3. From germline, CDR1 is KGHSH and CDR2 LQKENI. CDR3 residues: CASSPDGSDGYTF. The DNA for the CDR3 is TGTGCCAGCTCACCAGACGGGTCGGATGGCTACACCTTC.

This chain's CDR3 is CASSYNNEQFF. The DNA of the CDR3 is TGCGCCAGCAGCTATAACAATGAGCAGTTCTTC. J is TRBJ2-1 and V is TRBV5-1; D unresolved. V lost 3 bases to trimming and J lost 5 bases, with 3 bases between them. The CDR3 contains 11 residues. Germline V lookup: CDR1 SGHRS, CDR2 YFSETQ.

Here the CDR3 reads CASSDRRADTQYF. Here the CDR3 DNA reads TGTGCCAGTAGTGACAGGAGGGCAGATACGCAGTATTTT. The J gene is TRBJ2-3, the V gene TRBV19; perhaps D is TRBD1 or TRBD2 (6 bases each). Per the germline V gene, CDR1 is LNHDA and CDR2 is SQIVND (reference sequence). This CDR3 has 13 residues. V lost 5 bases to trimming and J lost 4 bases, with 10 bases between them.

This clone is medium-sized within its sample. This rearrangement joins TRBV27 to TRBJ2-2; 10 positions match TRBD2. CDR1 is MNHEY and CDR2 is SMNVEV in the germline V gene (reference sequence). Unmatched junction bases numbered 10, after V lost 4 bases and J lost 5 bases. The CDR3 sequence is 17 residues long. CDR3 in amino acids: CASSSEKRGGRTGELFF. CDR3 sequence (DNA): TGTGCCAGCAGTTCAGAAAAGCGGGGGGGCCGGACCGGGGAGCTGTTTTTT.